One T cell receptor beta chain is described in this entry. Produced via immunoSEQ multiplex PCR; TCRdb's table is partial and in-frame only. Here the sample spans about 2.1 million clones, around 93% being singletons. This entry belongs to a study of shared clonotypes between healthy human individuals. Positive CCR7 selection of CD45RO-negative cells yielded the naive CD8 cells, and terminally differentiated effector memory CD45RA+ cells were excluded. Germline V gene data show CDR1 as ENHRY and CDR2 as SYGVKD. This CDR3 spans 16 amino acids. Trimming shortened V by 0 bases and J by 0 bases, and 12 bases separated the two germline ends.

Source material: naive CD8+ T cells from PBMCs. The chain employs TRBV10-3 and TRBJ2-7; D not resolved. The receptor's source is a man between 18 and 29 years old in good health. Some clones in this sample may be carry-over from other donors' samples. The CDR3 DNA follows: TGTGCCATCAGTGAGTCGCGGCTTGGGGACTCCTACGAGCAGTACTTC. This gives the protein CAISESRLGDSYEQYF.